This passage covers 25 T cell receptor beta chains from one sample sequenced in a study of cytomegalovirus exposure and HLA in healthy donors. The PCR was carried out with 60 Vbeta primers and 13 Jbeta primers. Profiled with immunoSEQ multiplex PCR; TCRdb holds only in-frame clones, not every one. The sample carries about 93,000 clones, just under 80% recorded once. Sequenced input: PBMCs. These TCRs come from a woman in her 40s in good health and CMV-seronegative.

The chain employs TRBV9 and TRBJ1-6, with 8 bases identical to TRBD1. This CDR3 contains 15 residues. V shed 3 bases and J 6 bases; nucleotides not matched to a gene: 5. From germline, CDR1 is SGDLS and CDR2 YYNGEE. The CDR3 nucleotides read TGTGCCAGCAGCGGAACAGGGGGGTTTAATTCACCCCTCCACTTT. This codes for CASSGTGGFNSPLHF.

The chain is built from TRBV28 and TRBJ1-2; D is possibly TRBD1 (5 bases). With 10 bases removed from V and 5 bases from J, the gap between germline ends came to 14 bases. The CDR3 totals 12 residues. Per the germline V gene, CDR1 is MDHEN and CDR2 is SYDVKM. Here the CDR3 reads CATGFGPYGYTF. Written as DNA, the CDR3 is TGTGCCACAGGGTTCGGGCCTTATGGCTACACCTTC.

The chain employs TRBV21-1 and TRBJ2-1; TRBD1 was called by the table and not checked on the DNA. TRBV21-1 has pseudogene status. This CDR3 has 14 amino acids. CDR3 DNA sequence: TGTGCCACCCACTGGGACAGGGCCGGGAATGAGCAGTTCTTC. Protein product: CATHWDRAGNEQFF.

This chain links TRBV4-1 with TRBJ2-5; possibly TRBD1 for D (6 bases). The J call may be in error: the DNA end matches TRBJ2-7 better. This CDR3 comprises 16 residues. Looked up from germline, CDR1 is MGHRA and CDR2 is YSYEKL. As DNA, the CDR3 is TGCGCCAGCAGCCATCCCCCGGGGACACCAGTTTACGAGCAGTACTTC. Translated, it gives CASSHPPGTPVYEQYF.

The chain is built from TRBV28 and TRBJ2-2; 8 bases match TRBD1. V trimming: 2 bases; J trimming: 5 bases; junction bases outside the gene matches: 10. This CDR3 region has 17 residues. The germline CDR1 and CDR2 sequences are MDHEN and SYDVKM. The CDR3 bases are TGTGCCAGCAGTTTACATAGGACAGGGAAGGCTACCGGGGAGCTGTTTTTT. It translates to CASSLHRTGKATGELFF.

The rearrangement joins TRBV27 to TRBJ2-5; D is undetermined. The CDR3 totals 13 residues. The V gene lost 7 bases and the J gene lost 7 bases, with 16 bases spanning the gap. CDR1 is MNHEY, CDR2 SMNVEV, per germline (reference sequence). The CDR3 here is CASTPRRYGTQYF. CDR3 bases: TGTGCCAGCACCCCGCGGCGTTACGGGACCCAGTACTTC.

This sequence joins TRBV6-5 and TRBJ1-5; D possibly corresponds to TRBD1 (5 bases). V lost 1 base, J lost 4 bases, and 14 bases lay in between. CDR3 length: 16 amino acids. CDR1 is MNHEY and CDR2 is SVGAGI in the germline V gene. The DNA for the CDR3 is TGTGCCAGCAGTTACTTCCCAAGGGGCACTAATCAGCCCCAGCATTTT. This gives the protein CASSYFPRGTNQPQHF.

In its sample, this clone was seen once. V usage is TRBV28 and J usage is TRBJ1-1; D not certain. Per germline, CDR1 MDHEN and CDR2 SYDVKM. V was shortened by 5 bases and J by 7 bases, with 8 bases between the two germline ends. The CDR3 is 11 amino acids. The CDR3 region has the DNA TGTGCCAGCAGTAGAGACTTTGAAGCTTTCTTT. The encoded protein is CASSRDFEAFF.

The chain links TRBV5-6 to TRBJ2-1; D possibly corresponds to TRBD1 (7 bases). CDR1 SGHDT and CDR2 YYEEEE come from the germline V gene. This CDR3 has 19 amino acids. V lost 7 bases and J lost 14, with 40 bases in between. CDR3 nucleotide sequence: TGTGCCAGCGCTTTTAAACAGGGGTTAACGGGAGCCCACGGAGGTAAGAAGTTCTTC. Its translation is CASAFKQGLTGAHGGKKFF.

The rearrangement links TRBV18 to TRBJ1-1; no reliable D call. Germline V CDR1 and CDR2: KGHSH, LQKENI. Trimming cost V 3 bases and J 4 bases, with 15 bases left between them. The CDR3 contains 15 residues. Written as DNA, the CDR3 is TGTGCCAGCTCACCCTACGAGGAATTGAGCACTGAAGCTTTCTTT. Its translation is CASSPYEELSTEAFF.

V is TRBV2 and J is TRBJ1-3, with a weak D call TRBD1 (5 bases). CDR3 size: 16 residues. Germline V lookup: CDR1 SNHLY, CDR2 FYNNEI. Trimming cost V 4 bases and J 4 bases, with 17 bases left between them. The CDR3 loop reads CASSVKPARTGNTIYF. CDR3 DNA: TGTGCCAGCAGTGTGAAGCCCGCACGGACAGGAAACACCATATATTTT. The full variable domain, completed using reference TRBV2 and TRBJ1-3, is EPEVTQTPSHQVTQMGQEVILRCVPISNHLYFYWYRQILGQKVEFLVSFYNNEISEKSEIFDDQFSVERPDGSNFTLKIRSTKLEDSAMYFCASSVKPARTGNTIYFGEGSWLTVV.

This sequence joins TRBV15 and TRBJ2-1, with 7 bases aligning to TRBD1. V lost 9 bases to trimming and J lost 3 bases; unmatched junction nucleotides: 8. This CDR3 region has 14 residues. From germline, CDR1 is LNHNV and CDR2 YYDKDF (reference sequence). In DNA form, the CDR3 reads TGTGCCACATGGGGACAGTCAAGCTACAATGAGCAGTTCTTC. It translates to CATWGQSSYNEQFF.

Here the CDR3 reads CASGRNTEAFF. CDR3 in DNA: TGTGCCAGCGGGCGGAACACTGAAGCTTTCTTT. V and J are TRBV28 and TRBJ1-1; no reliable D call. Germline V gene lookup returns CDR1 MDHEN and CDR2 SYDVKM. V lost 8 bases and J lost 1, with 5 bases in between. This CDR3 spans 11 amino acids. Full variable domain (rest looked up from reference TRBV28 and TRBJ1-1): DVKVTQSSRYLVKRTGEKVFLECVQDMDHENMFWYRQDPGLGLRLIYFSYDVKMKEKGDIPEGYSVSREKKERFSLILESASTNQTSMYLCASGRNTEAFFGQGTRLTVV.

The J gene is TRBJ2-7, the V gene TRBV2, with D perhaps TRBD1 (6 bases). The V gene's germline CDR1 is SNHLY and CDR2 FYNNEI. CDR3 length: 13 residues. With 8 bases removed from V and 3 bases from J, the gap between germline ends came to 14 bases. CDR3: CASFRGLDYEQYF. In DNA, the CDR3 is TGTGCCAGCTTCAGGGGTTTAGACTACGAGCAGTACTTC. Full variable domain (remainder filled in from reference TRBV2 and TRBJ2-7): EPEVTQTPSHQVTQMGQEVILRCVPISNHLYFYWYRQILGQKVEFLVSFYNNEISEKSEIFDDQFSVERPDGSNFTLKIRSTKLEDSAMYFCASFRGLDYEQYFGPGTRLTVT.

This clone was recorded once. The J gene is TRBJ1-2, the V gene TRBV19, with a weak D call TRBD1 (5 bases). This CDR3 is 12 amino acids long. Germline V gene sequence: CDR1 LNHDA, CDR2 SQIVND (reference sequence). Trimming left V 4 bases short and J 6 bases short, with 9 bases between. The CDR3 coding sequence is TGTGCCAGTAGTAACAGGTTACATGGCTACACCTTC. This gives the protein CASSNRLHGYTF.

This clone was counted only a few times. The gene calls are TRBV5-4 and TRBJ2-3, with D maybe TRBD1 (6 bases). V was cut by 4 bases and J by 3 bases, with 18 bases left in between. The CDR3 extends over 16 amino acids. CDR1 SGHNT and CDR2 YYREEE come from the germline V gene (reference sequence). The CDR3 sequence: CASSQGILGVTDTQYF. As DNA, the CDR3 is TGTGCCAGCAGCCAGGGGATACTAGGGGTTACAGATACGCAGTATTTT.

This chain connects TRBV2 to TRBJ2-5; 8 bases are a match to TRBD1. Germline CDR1 and CDR2: SNHLY and FYNNEI. CDR3 length: 13 residues. With V trimmed by 4 bases and J by 5 bases, 3 bases remained unmatched. The CDR3 loop is CASSGQGMETQYF. CDR3 nucleotides: TGTGCCAGCAGTGGACAGGGGATGGAGACCCAGTACTTC. The full variable domain, its missing parts supplied by reference TRBV2 and TRBJ2-5, is EPEVTQTPSHQVTQMGQEVILRCVPISNHLYFYWYRQILGQKVEFLVSFYNNEISEKSEIFDDQFSVERPDGSNFTLKIRSTKLEDSAMYFCASSGQGMETQYFGPGTRLLVL.

As to this clone: The junction shows a germline mismatch at one end, possibly a read error. This sequence joins TRBV7-8 and TRBJ2-1; 7 nucleotides line up with TRBD2. The CDR3 totals 14 residues. Germline V gene data show CDR1 as SGHVS and CDR2 as FQNEAQ. The CDR3 loop is CASIAREALGTPLF. The CDR3 nucleotides are TGTGCCAGCATAGCCCGGGAGGCCCTGGGTACCCCACTCTTC.

V and J are TRBV2 and TRBJ1-2; D perhaps matches TRBD1 (5 bases). With 6 bases removed from V and 2 bases from J, the gap between germline ends came to 10 bases. CDR3 length equals 13 residues. Per the germline V gene, CDR1 is SNHLY and CDR2 is FYNNEI. The CDR3 spells CASRGRVNYGYTF. CDR3 DNA sequence: TGTGCCAGCAGGGGCAGGGTAAACTATGGCTACACCTTC.

As to this clone: Other DNA sequences from this sample encode an identical CDR3 as well. V and J are TRBV29-1 and TRBJ2-5; tentative D call: TRBD1 (6 bases). The CDR3 runs to 12 residues. Trimming shortened V by 6 bases and J by 4 bases, and 12 bases separated the two germline ends. The V gene's germline CDR1 is SQVTM and CDR2 ANQGSEA. The CDR3 reads CSVVDRRETQYF. Here the CDR3 DNA reads TGCAGCGTCGTCGACAGGCGAGAGACCCAGTACTTC.

In nucleotides, the CDR3 is TGTGCCAGCAGCTTAGCGACTAGACGGGAGACCCAGTACTTC. Translation: CASSLATRRETQYF. The chain is built from TRBV5-4 and TRBJ2-5; D may be TRBD2 (6 bases). The V gene lost 2 bases and the J gene lost 5 bases, with 13 bases spanning the gap. This CDR3 has 14 residues. CDR1 is SGHNT, CDR2 YYREEE, per germline (reference sequence).

This clone was found a few times. This chain uses TRBV7-8 with TRBJ1-2, with D uncertain. Germline V gene lookup returns CDR1 SGHVS and CDR2 FQNEAQ. The V and J ends lost 5 bases and 4 bases respectively, with 14 bases between them. The CDR3 consists of 14 residues. The CDR3 nucleotides read TGTGCCAGCAGCCGCTTGCTGGACTCCTATGGCTACACCTTC. Translated, it gives CASSRLLDSYGYTF.

The V gene is TRBV29-1, the J gene TRBJ1-1, with D maybe TRBD1 (6 bases). Germline assignment: CDR1 SQVTM and CDR2 ANQGSEA. Deletions cut 5 bases from V and 0 bases from J, with 10 bases between. The CDR3 has 13 residues. The CDR3 DNA sequence: TGCAGCGTTCCCCGGACAGTGAACACTGAAGCTTTCTTT. Its translation: CSVPRTVNTEAFF.

This clone was seen only a few times. The chain joins TRBV28 to TRBJ2-7; D is undetermined. The germline V and J ends were trimmed by 6 bases and 7 bases, with 10 bases remaining between them. CDR3 length: 11 amino acids. Germline V gene lookup returns CDR1 MDHEN and CDR2 SYDVKM. The CDR3 here is CASSNPREQYF. The CDR3 DNA follows: TGTGCCAGCAGCAATCCGCGGGAGCAGTACTTC.

This clone was counted between two and nine times. This chain links TRBV27 with TRBJ1-4; 7 nucleotides align to TRBD1. V was clipped by 2 bases and J by 13 bases; unmatched bases: 19. Germline V gene lookup returns CDR1 MNHEY and CDR2 SMNVEV (reference sequence). The CDR3 sequence is 17 residues long. The CDR3 protein is CASSLVGSGQLGYRLFF. Here the CDR3 DNA reads TGTGCCAGCAGTTTAGTCGGATCGGGACAGCTCGGATACAGACTGTTTTTT.